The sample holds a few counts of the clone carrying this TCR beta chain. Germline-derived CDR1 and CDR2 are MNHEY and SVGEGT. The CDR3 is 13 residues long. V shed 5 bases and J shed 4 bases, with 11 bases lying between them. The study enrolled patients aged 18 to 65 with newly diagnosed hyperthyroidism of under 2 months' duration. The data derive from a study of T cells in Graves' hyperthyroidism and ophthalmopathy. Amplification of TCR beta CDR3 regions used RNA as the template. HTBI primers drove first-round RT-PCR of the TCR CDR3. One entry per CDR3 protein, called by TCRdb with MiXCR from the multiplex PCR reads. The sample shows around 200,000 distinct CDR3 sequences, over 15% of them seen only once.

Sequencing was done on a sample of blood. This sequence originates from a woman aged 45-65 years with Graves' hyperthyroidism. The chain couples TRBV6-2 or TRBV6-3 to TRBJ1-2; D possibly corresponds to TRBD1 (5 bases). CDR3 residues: CASSPGRFYGYTF. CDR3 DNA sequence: TGTGCCAGCAGTCCGGGACGGTTCTATGGCTACACCTTC.